This T cell receptor (beta chain) derives from a study of blood T cells in healthy people across ages. Using a J-beta primer mix together with a sample-barcoded 5' primer, a second PCR was run for 7 to 11 cycles. TCRdb called the 5' RACE reads again in MiXCR, with one record for every CDR3 protein. The table has about 1.8 million distinct CDR3 sequences, 49% seen once. The CDR3 has 16 amino acids. CDR1 SGHVS and CDR2 FQNEAQ come from the germline V gene. The origin of this receptor is a middle-aged woman in good health. The V call is TRBV7-8, the J call TRBJ2-1, with 9 bases that match TRBD1. The DNA end favors TRBJ2-7, so the J call may be wrong. The sequenced sample consisted of blood. The CDR3 sequence is CASSHPRTGVDNEQYF. The CDR3 DNA follows: TGTGCCAGCAGCCACCCGCGGACAGGGGTCGACAATGAGCAGTACTTC.